This paragraph covers one TCR beta chain sequence. Its cognate antigen is unknown. The CDR3 is made up of 15 amino acids. The germline V gene has CDR1 SGHDN and CDR2 FVKESK. Germline trimming cut 3 bases from V and 3 bases from J; bases unmatched to any gene: 6. This sample was included in a study of cytomegalovirus exposure and HLA in healthy donors. Study in general: A prior analysis found 117 million unique TCR beta sequences from some 200 million T cells. An early data release held 80 million or so unique TCRs from HLA-typed donors.

This PCR relied on a set of 60 Vbeta primers and 13 Jbeta primers. Clones were sequenced by immunoSEQ multiplex PCR, and TCRdb holds only the in-frame ones, with some missing. Here the sample spans about 150,000 clones, less than 80% being singletons. Study-level findings and limits: At a 0.05 false discovery rate, a later analysis found about 17,000 TCR beta sequences to be associated with HLA alleles.

Source material: PBMCs. The sequence was obtained from a man aged 40-50 years in good health and CMV-seropositive. The genes are TRBV14 and TRBJ2-7; TRBD1 matches at 9 bases. In DNA, the CDR3 is TGTGCCAGCAGCCACCTAACAGGGGGCTACTACGAGCAGTACTTC. It is translated as CASSHLTGGYYEQYF.